This T cell receptor beta chain emerged from a study of T cell repertoires in cytomegalovirus infection. The overall study: The public TCR beta signatures pointed to both CMV infection and matching HLA type.

Details on this clonotype: As yet, its antigen is unknown.

Overall study findings and caveats: People with CMV and the relevant HLA were identified by cumulative public TCR beta family frequency. HLA-C-restricted CMV clonotypes gave the most frequent clonotype in two of eight donors.

From the reads, TCRdb called clonotypes with MiXCR, one entry per CDR3 protein. The sample lists about 150,000 distinct CDR3 sequences, about a quarter occurring once. The germline V gene has CDR1 SGHDN and CDR2 FVKESK. V lost 2 bases to trimming and J lost 3 bases; unmatched junction nucleotides: 3. CDR3 length: 16 residues. This receptor was identified in a human donor in good health (CMV status not recorded). Some clones in this sample may be carry-over from other donors' samples. The chain links TRBV14 to TRBJ2-3; 12 bases match TRBD2. The sequenced sample consisted of PBMCs. In DNA, the CDR3 is TGTGCCAGCAGCCAAATAACTAGCGGGGGGACAGATACGCAGTATTTT. Amino acid sequence: CASSQITSGGTDTQYF. Filled out from reference TRBV14 and TRBJ2-3, the complete variable domain reads EAGVTQFPSHSVIEKGQTVTLRCDPISGHDNLYWYRRVMGKEIKFLLHFVKESKQDESGMPNNRFLAERTGGTYSTLKVQPAELEDSGVYFCASSQITSGGTDTQYFGPGTRLTVL.